This TCR beta chain stems from a study of HIV-infected children after antiretroviral therapy interruption. Study background: EBV and CMV exposure was recorded in most children. For the interruption arm, samples span week 0 through about 3 years after study end.

By share of the sample, this clonotype is medium-sized. Its specificity is unknown. Sample treatment: PENTA 11 planned treatment interruption arm or continuous ART arm. From thawed PBMCs, naive CD4+ CD45RA+ CD45RO- T cells were sorted. Findings and caveats of the study: Naive CD4+ CDR3 sharing between time points fell after interruption began.

The TCR library was built from RNA with a 3' RACE protocol and unique molecular identifiers. Using its own MiXCR run on the 3' RACE reads, TCRdb lists one record per CDR3 protein. The table records fewer than 50,000 distinct CDR3 sequences, 3.5% to 5% of them present only once. Sample: CD45RA+ CD4+ T cells from PBMCs, pooled from several time points, taken from a donor given antiretroviral therapy, either interrupted or continuous. Subset given: naive CD4+ CD45RA+ CD45RO- T cells. The TCR was taken from a pool of human donors with HIV.

The DNA for the CDR3 is TGTGCCAGCAGTGAAGCGCAATTGACCTCACGGTCACCCCTCCACTTT. Translated, it gives CASSEAQLTSRSPLHF. The genes are TRBV6-1 and TRBJ1-6; unclear D gene. Trimming took off 0 bases at V and 10 bases at J, with 16 bases between the two ends. The CDR3 length is 16 residues. Germline lookup yields CDR1 MNHNS and CDR2 SASEGT.